These 13 T cell receptor beta chains originate from one sample sequenced in a study of technical replicates of blood from several donors. Only in-frame clones appear in the TCRdb table, and some are missing; sequencing was by immunoSEQ multiplex PCR. The sample lists 85,000 to 100,000 clones, around 95% occurring once. The sequencing input was T cells isolated from PBMCs. The source is a human donor in good health.

The rearrangement uses TRBV6-1 and TRBJ2-7, with D possibly TRBD1 on 5 matching bases. The length of the CDR3 is 11 residues. Germline CDR1 reads MNHNS; CDR2 reads SASEGT. Trimming stripped 7 bases from V and 7 bases from J, with 11 bases between. The DNA of the CDR3 is TGTGCCAGCACCCGCTCAGGGGAGCAGTACTTC. Its protein is CASTRSGEQYF.

The CDR3 region has the DNA TGTGCCAGCAGAAGGGACAGGGGACTAGCGGGAGTTCTTGCTGGGCAGTACTTC. Its protein product is CASRRDRGLAGVLAGQYF. The rearrangement links TRBV28 to TRBJ2-7, with 14 positions matching TRBD2. The ends lost 6 bases at V and 9 bases at J; junction bases unmatched: 19. This CDR3 region has 18 residues. Per germline, CDR1 MDHEN and CDR2 SYDVKM.

This CDR3 is CASSQTWDSPSMYQETQYF. The CDR3 DNA is TGTGCCAGTAGCCAAACCTGGGACTCACCGTCCATGTACCAAGAGACCCAGTACTTC. This rearrangement joins TRBV19 to TRBJ2-5; tentatively, D is TRBD2 (6 bases). The germline gives CDR1 LNHDA, CDR2 SQIVND (reference sequence). The V end lost 6 bases, the J end lost 0 bases, and 26 bases lay between the germline ends. The length of the CDR3 is 19 residues.

The rearrangement uses TRBV2 and TRBJ2-4; TRBD2 aligns across 15 bases. CDR1 SNHLY and CDR2 FYNNEI come from the germline V gene. This CDR3 comprises 18 residues. V shed 0 bases, J shed 5 bases, and the junction held 5 bases outside the gene matches. CDR3 sequence: CASSEASGLAGGQNIQYF. CDR3 DNA: TGTGCCAGCAGTGAAGCGTCGGGACTAGCGGGGGGTCAAAACATTCAGTACTTC.

The rearrangement uses TRBV6-5 and TRBJ1-2, with D unclear. Germline-derived CDR1 and CDR2 are MNHEY and SVGAGI. V was clipped by 7 bases and J by 7 bases, with 16 bases between them. The CDR3 length is 13 residues. CDR3 nucleotides: TGTGCCAGCACTCAACTTCCGAGACTTGGCTACACCTTC. This codes for CASTQLPRLGYTF.

This chain connects TRBV11-2 to TRBJ2-3; TRBD2 matches at 10 bases. Looked up from germline, CDR1 is SGHAT and CDR2 is FQNNGV. Trimming took 0 bases from V and 0 from J; bases not matched to a gene: 9. This CDR3 region has 19 residues. The CDR3 coding sequence is TGTGCCAGCAGCTTAGAGACGAGCGGGGGGGCCTATAGCACAGATACGCAGTATTTT. Protein: CASSLETSGGAYSTDTQYF.

This clone appeared a single time. The gene calls are TRBV19 and TRBJ1-1; 10 nucleotides agree with TRBD1. The CDR3 spans 14 residues. The V segment lost 7 bases and the J segment 4 bases; nucleotides outside the gene matches: 6. Germline V gene lookup returns CDR1 LNHDA and CDR2 SQIVND (reference sequence). This CDR3 is CASKGQGSGTEAFF. The CDR3 DNA reads TGTGCCAGTAAGGGACAGGGGTCGGGCACTGAAGCTTTCTTT.

The chain is built from TRBV7-9 and TRBJ2-2; 12 bases match TRBD2. This CDR3 is 17 amino acids long. The germline V gene encodes CDR1 SEHNR and CDR2 FQNEAQ (reference sequence). With 7 bases clipped from V and 4 bases from J, the junction kept 10 bases outside the gene matches. This chain's CDR3 is CASILAGGTVRTGELFF. CDR3 coding DNA: TGTGCCAGCATACTAGCGGGAGGTACGGTCCGCACCGGGGAGCTGTTTTTT. Together with reference TRBV7-9 and TRBJ2-2, the CDR3 gives the full variable domain: DTGVSQNPRHKITKRGQNVTFRCDPISEHNRLYWYRQTLGQGPEFLTYFQNEAQLEKSRLLSDRFSAERPKGSFSTLEIQRTEQGDSAMYLCASILAGGTVRTGELFFGEGSRLTVL.

This rearrangement joins TRBV28 to TRBJ2-6; TRBD1 might be the D (5 bases). The CDR3 extends over 20 amino acids. Germline assignment: CDR1 MDHEN and CDR2 SYDVKM. V was trimmed by 1 base and J by 2 bases, leaving 21 bases between them. The CDR3 reads CASSLSFRQTSVTGANVLTF. The DNA of the CDR3 is TGTGCCAGCAGTTTATCTTTCCGACAGACATCGGTGACTGGGGCCAACGTCCTGACTTTC.

The rearrangement uses TRBV11-2 and TRBJ2-7; D uncertain. V lost 3 bases to trimming and J lost 3 bases, with 6 bases between them. The CDR3 totals 12 residues. From germline, CDR1 is SGHAT and CDR2 FQNNGV. CDR3 nucleotide sequence: TGTGCCAGCAGCTTTTACAGCTACGAGCAGTACTTC. Its translation: CASSFYSYEQYF. The whole variable domain, filled in from reference TRBV11-2 and TRBJ2-7, reads EAGVAQSPRYKIIEKRQSVAFWCNPISGHATLYWYQQILGQGPKLLIQFQNNGVVDDSQLPKDRFSAERLKGVDSTLKIQPAKLEDSAVYLCASSFYSYEQYFGPGTRLTVT.

The chain has TRBV30 and TRBJ2-7; D is unclear. Germline V gene lookup returns CDR1 GTSNPN and CDR2 SVGIG (reference sequence). The CDR3 loop spans 19 amino acids. Trimming removed 0 bases at V and 0 bases at J, with 24 bases between. DNA for the CDR3: TGTGCCTGGAGTGTACCCCCCAATGAAGTGCCTAAGTGCTCCTACGAGCAGTACTTC. As protein: CAWSVPPNEVPKCSYEQYF.

The chain carries TRBV6-6 and TRBJ2-7, with a possible D match to TRBD2 (5 bases). With 3 bases removed from V and 6 bases from J, the gap between germline ends came to 6 bases. The CDR3 extends over 11 amino acids. Per the germline V gene, CDR1 is MNHNY and CDR2 is SVGAGI (reference sequence). The CDR3 bases are TGTGCCAGCAGTTATAGCGTCGAGCAGTACTTC. Its translation is CASSYSVEQYF.

The rearrangement links TRBV5-8 to TRBJ1-1; D remains ambiguous. Germline loops: CDR1 SGHTS, CDR2 YDEGEE. The CDR3 consists of 13 residues. V was trimmed by 1 base and J by 7 bases, leaving 11 bases between them. The CDR3 DNA reads as TGTGCCAGCAGCTTGAGGGAGACCCTTGAAGCTTTCTTT. Translated: CASSLRETLEAFF.